This entry is about one T cell receptor beta chain. The antigen remains unidentified. The sequenced template was cDNA made from the entire isolated RNA. Method: immunoSEQ multiplex PCR; TCRdb's copy keeps in-frame clones and lacks some. The data show about 28,000 clones, with about 65% seen just once and 2.4% held by the top ten. Trimming removed 5 bases at V and 1 base at J, with 19 bases between. The germline V gene has CDR1 SGHRS and CDR2 YFSETQ. CDR3 length equals 17 residues. CD45RO/CCR7/CD25/CD127/CD95/CD27 staining was used to isolate CD4+ naive, central memory, regulatory and stem cell-like memory cells by sorting. Sorted populations all exceeded 98% purity. This sample was included in a study of beta chain features in type 1 diabetes. Notes on the study in general: The study found fewer insertions and more deletions at VDJ junctions in type 1 diabetes patients. Researchers could not determine here whether HLA type influences TCRB rearrangement. Patients with Type 1 diabetes showed moderately but significantly shorter TCRB CDR3s in all four CD4+ subsets.

The V and J genes are TRBV5-1 and TRBJ2-4; D might be TRBD1 (7 bases). This receptor was identified in a woman aged 30 to 39 with type 1 diabetes. Sequenced input: Tregs from blood. CDR3 nucleotide sequence: TGCGCCAGCAGTTTGCTCGCATCAGGGGGGGCCAAAAACATTCAGTACTTC. As protein: CASSLLASGGAKNIQYF. The full variable domain, its missing parts supplied by reference TRBV5-1 and TRBJ2-4, is KAGVTQTPRYLIKTRGQQVTLSCSPISGHRSVSWYQQTPGQGLQFLFEYFSETQRNKGNFPGRFSGRQFSNSRSEMNVSTLELGDSALYLCASSLLASGGAKNIQYFGAGTRLSVL.